This T cell receptor beta chain stems from a study of siplizumab effects on memory and regulatory T cells. Study-wide findings and caveats: Greater diversity than memory cells seemed evident in naive T cells, which also appeared to be major alloresponse contributors. Most alloreactive clones went unmapped to unstimulated subsets; only a minor fraction mapped.

A word on this clone: Its antigen remains unidentified.

TCRdb keeps only in-frame clones here, not all; method: immunoSEQ multiplex PCR. The sample yields over 100,000 clones, 93% seen once. V lost 5 bases to trimming and J lost 0 bases, with 10 bases between them. Germline loops: CDR1 KGHSH, CDR2 LQKENI. The length of the CDR3 is 14 residues. Sequencing was done on a sample of non-Treg CD4+ T cells sorted from blood. The source of this sequence is a human donor in good health. The chain couples TRBV18 to TRBJ1-1, with D possibly TRBD1 on 6 matching bases. Written as DNA, the CDR3 is TGTGCCAGCTCAGGACAGCTCATGAACACTGAAGCTTTCTTT. Protein product: CASSGQLMNTEAFF.